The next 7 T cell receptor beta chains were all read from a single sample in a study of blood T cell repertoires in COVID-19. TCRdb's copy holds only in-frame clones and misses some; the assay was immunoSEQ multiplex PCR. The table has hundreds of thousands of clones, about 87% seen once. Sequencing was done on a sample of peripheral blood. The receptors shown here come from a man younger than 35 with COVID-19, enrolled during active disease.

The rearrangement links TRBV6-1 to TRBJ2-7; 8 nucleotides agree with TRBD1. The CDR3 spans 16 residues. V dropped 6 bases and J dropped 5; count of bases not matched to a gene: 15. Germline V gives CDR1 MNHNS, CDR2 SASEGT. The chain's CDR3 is CASSEKGDRRSNEQYF. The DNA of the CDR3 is TGTGCCAGCAGCGAAAAAGGGGACAGGCGATCAAACGAGCAGTACTTC.

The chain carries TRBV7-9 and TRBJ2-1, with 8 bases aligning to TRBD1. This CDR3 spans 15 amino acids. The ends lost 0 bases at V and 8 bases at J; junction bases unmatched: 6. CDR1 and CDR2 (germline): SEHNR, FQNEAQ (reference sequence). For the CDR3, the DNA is TGTGCCAGCAGCTTAGCTCAGGGGGCATCAGATGAGCAGTTCTTC. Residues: CASSLAQGASDEQFF.

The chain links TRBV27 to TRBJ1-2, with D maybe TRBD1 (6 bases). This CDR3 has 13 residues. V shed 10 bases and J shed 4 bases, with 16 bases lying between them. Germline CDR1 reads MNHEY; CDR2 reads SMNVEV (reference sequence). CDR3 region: CATSPGTTYGYTF. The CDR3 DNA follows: TGTGCCACCTCTCCAGGGACAACCTATGGCTACACCTTC.

The CDR3 spells CASSRHSTGPSTEAFF. The CDR3 DNA reads as TGTGCCAGCAGCCGACACTCGACAGGGCCGAGCACTGAAGCTTTCTTT. V gene TRBV3-1 (or the pseudogene TRBV3-2) combines with J gene TRBJ1-1, with 7 bases aligning to TRBD1. Germline assignment: CDR1 LGHDT and CDR2 YNNKEL (reference sequence). With V trimmed by 4 bases and J by 4 bases, 12 bases remained unmatched. This CDR3 is built from 16 residues.

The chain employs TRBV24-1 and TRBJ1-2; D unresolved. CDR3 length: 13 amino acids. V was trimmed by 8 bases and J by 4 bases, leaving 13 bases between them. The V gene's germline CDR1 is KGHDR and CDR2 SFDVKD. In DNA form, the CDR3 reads TGTGCCACCATCACCGGGAGTCGCTATGGCTACACCTTC. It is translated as CATITGSRYGYTF.

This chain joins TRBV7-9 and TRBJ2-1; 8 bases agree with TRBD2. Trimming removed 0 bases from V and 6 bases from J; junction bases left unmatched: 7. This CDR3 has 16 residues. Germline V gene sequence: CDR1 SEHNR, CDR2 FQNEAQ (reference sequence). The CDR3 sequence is CASSLASGIIGNEQFF. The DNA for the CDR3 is TGTGCCAGCAGCTTAGCTAGCGGGATTATTGGCAATGAGCAGTTCTTC.

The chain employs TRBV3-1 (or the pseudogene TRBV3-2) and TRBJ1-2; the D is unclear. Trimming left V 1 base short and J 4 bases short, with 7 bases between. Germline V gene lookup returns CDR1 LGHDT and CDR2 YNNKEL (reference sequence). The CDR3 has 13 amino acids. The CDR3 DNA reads TGTGCCAGCAGCCAAGGGGCTCGCTATGGCTACACCTTC. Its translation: CASSQGARYGYTF.